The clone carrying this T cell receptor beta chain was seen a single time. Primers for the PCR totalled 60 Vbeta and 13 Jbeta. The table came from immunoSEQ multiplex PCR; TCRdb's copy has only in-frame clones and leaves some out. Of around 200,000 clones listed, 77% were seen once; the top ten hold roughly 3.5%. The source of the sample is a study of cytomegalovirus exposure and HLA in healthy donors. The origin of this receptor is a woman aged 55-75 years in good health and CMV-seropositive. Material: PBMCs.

The CDR3 spells CASSTGTRERDTQYF. CDR3 coding DNA: TGCGCCAGCAGCACCGGGACTAGAGAACGAGATACGCAGTATTTT. This chain joins TRBV5-1 and TRBJ2-3, with 8 bases lining up with TRBD2. The CDR3 consists of 15 residues. Trimming cost V 4 bases and J 5 bases; bases outside gene matches: 9. Germline loops: CDR1 SGHRS, CDR2 YFSETQ.